The 6 T cell receptor beta chains listed next were all sequenced from one sample in a study of T-cell memory formation after mild COVID-19. TCRdb fed the 5' RACE reads into MiXCR, producing one record per CDR3 protein. The sample contains about 620,000 distinct CDR3 sequences, 18% of which appear only once. The sequenced sample was PBMCs or a T cell subset sorted from them (not recorded which). All receptors come from an adult woman who had mild COVID-19 (a few samples of this study predate the infection). Cell type and time point are not known.

This clonotype has a handful of counts. V gene TRBV12-3 or TRBV12-4 combines with J gene TRBJ2-5; no reliable D call. CDR3 length equals 14 residues. Between the trimmed V and J ends, which lost 7 bases and 5 bases, there was a span of 17 bases. The CDR3 is CASTFDLLKETQYF. CDR3 DNA sequence: TGTGCCAGCACGTTTGACCTTCTGAAGGAGACCCAGTACTTC.

V and J are TRBV7-9 and TRBJ2-1; D is unclear. Germline CDR1 SEHNR, CDR2 FQNEAQ (reference sequence). V was cut by 0 bases and J by 2 bases, with 8 bases left in between. The CDR3 totals 15 residues. As DNA, the CDR3 is TGTGCCAGCAGCTTAGCCCGGCAGACCTACAATGAGCAGTTCTTC. Its translation: CASSLARQTYNEQFF.

This clonotype has a handful of counts. The chain combines TRBV7-4 with TRBJ2-4; the match to TRBD2 covers 13 bases. CDR1 and CDR2 from the germline V gene are SGHVT and SQSDAQ. V lost 7 bases and J lost 0; bases outside the gene matches: 12. The CDR3 extends over 19 amino acids. In DNA form, the CDR3 reads TGTGCCAGCACCTTGGGACTAGCGGGACCGACTTTAGCCAAAAACATTCAGTACTTC. It translates to CASTLGLAGPTLAKNIQYF.

There are many counts of this clonotype. The chain employs TRBV5-1 and TRBJ2-7; D is uncertain. Trimming took 0 bases from V and 3 from J, leaving 7 bases between them. Germline V gives CDR1 SGHRS, CDR2 YFSETQ. This CDR3 comprises 13 residues. For the CDR3, the DNA is TGCGCCAGCAGCTTGGAAGCGCTCTACGAGCAGTACTTC. It specifies CASSLEALYEQYF.

Ten or more counts support this clonotype. The chain links TRBV4-3 to TRBJ2-7; D is uncertain. The CDR3 is 12 amino acids. Germline V lookup: CDR1 LGHNA, CDR2 YSLEER. The V gene lost 4 bases and the J gene lost 4 bases, with 8 bases spanning the gap. CDR3 sequence (DNA): TGCGCCAGCAGCCCAGACGGTTACGAGCAGTACTTC. It codes for CASSPDGYEQYF.

V and J are TRBV12-3 or TRBV12-4 and TRBJ1-2; D gene uncertain. V dropped 2 bases and J dropped 0 bases, with 10 bases sitting between them. The CDR3 length is 15 residues. The CDR3 here is CASSLLGTANYGYTF. The CDR3 region has the DNA TGTGCCAGCAGTTTATTGGGAACAGCTAACTATGGCTACACCTTC.